Sequencing of this T cell receptor beta chain was carried out in a study of blood T cells in healthy people across ages. Overall study results and limits: Diversity estimates from one million T cells were considered underestimates.

A sample-barcoded 5' primer and a J-beta primer mix were used in a second PCR of roughly 6 to 11 cycles. Each cDNA was tagged by a template-switch adaptor containing 12 random nucleotides. MiXCR, applied by TCRdb to the 5' RACE reads, yields one record per CDR3 protein. The sample yields more than 1 million distinct CDR3 sequences, over 35% seen once. As regards this clonotype: The antigen is unknown.

Each donor's blood draw was around 9.1 milliliters of peripheral blood. Looked up from germline, CDR1 is SQVTM and CDR2 is ANQGSEA. The CDR3 spans 16 residues. Trimming at V came to 1 base and at J to 7 bases, leaving 10 bases not matched to a gene. V usage is TRBV29-1 and J usage is TRBJ2-1; 10 nucleotides match TRBD2. The specimen sequenced was blood. The sequence was collected from a woman aged 55-69 years in good health. CDR3 in amino acids: CSVEGRLAGAVNEQFF. The CDR3 DNA follows: TGCAGCGTTGAAGGACGGCTAGCGGGAGCGGTGAATGAGCAGTTCTTC.